The entry below gives a single TCR beta chain sequence along with its context. This entry comes from a study of blood T cell repertoires in COVID-19. Study-level background: Specimens from acute and convalescent COVID-19 originated in the United States, Italy and Spain.

Germline loops: CDR1 MNHEY, CDR2 SMNVEV (reference sequence). This CDR3 is 14 amino acids long. Trimming shortened V by 2 bases and J by 4 bases, and 11 bases separated the two germline ends. The assay was immunoSEQ multiplex PCR, and TCRdb's table has in-frame clones only and misses some. This sample carries fewer than 450,000 clones, over 70% of them seen once, and the ten largest clones take over 6%. Patients of the Seattle cohort, enrolled during active infection, were followed longitudinally. Input material: peripheral blood. The source is a woman aged 45-65 years with COVID-19, enrolled during active disease. The chain carries TRBV27 and TRBJ1-1; weak D call: TRBD1 (5 bases). The CDR3 here is CASSLGAGITEAFF. The CDR3 nucleotides read TGTGCCAGCAGTTTAGGGGCTGGAATCACTGAAGCTTTCTTT.